This TCR beta chain emerged from a study of identical twins. Study-wide findings and caveats: Low generation probability was overrepresented in out-of-frame alpha sequences shared by twins. Researchers caution that invariant MAIT and iNKT cells could partly confound zero-insertion analyses.

TCRdb passed the 5' RACE reads through MiXCR, listing each CDR3 protein once. The sample lists approximately 600,000 distinct CDR3 sequences; over 8.5% were seen once. This clonotype showed up just a few times. Its antigen is not known. V lost 2 bases and J lost 1, with 11 bases in between. CDR1 is MNHEY and CDR2 is SMNVEV in the germline V gene (reference sequence). The length of the CDR3 is 16 residues. The same sample was also used in a study of yellow fever vaccine responses in identical twins.

The chain is built from TRBV27 and TRBJ2-2, with D perhaps TRBD2 (5 bases). The source material was PBMCs. The receptor comes from a woman under 30 in good health. DNA for the CDR3: TGTGCCAGCAGTTTACTAGGGAGACAGAACACCGGGGAGCTGTTTTTT. The encoded protein is CASSLLGRQNTGELFF.